Each of the 30 T cell receptor beta chains below was sequenced from the same sample in a study of a mutant IDH1 vaccine in newly diagnosed glioma. The method was immunoSEQ multiplex PCR; TCRdb's version includes in-frame clones alone and lacks a portion of them. The sample carries about 38,000 clones, approximately 80% recorded once. These receptors have no known antigen. Sample time point: week 5, during vaccination. The investigators gave 300 ug of mutant IDH1 20-mer peptide in each vaccine dose, together with topical imiquimod. Specimen: PBMCs, collected from a glioma patient whose treatment included an IDH1 peptide vaccine. These receptors all stem from a man in his forties with glioma.

This clone was found once. The genes are TRBV6-5 and TRBJ1-2; no firm D call. The CDR3 runs to 13 residues. The V end lost 5 bases, the J end lost 0 bases, and 7 bases lay between the germline ends. Germline V gene lookup returns CDR1 MNHEY and CDR2 SVGAGI. In DNA, the CDR3 is TGTGCCAGCAGTGGTGGAGCTAACTATGGCTACACCTTC. The encoded protein is CASSGGANYGYTF.

The chain couples TRBV4-1 to TRBJ1-3; D perhaps matches TRBD1 (5 bases). Trimming took off 4 bases at V and 3 bases at J, with 13 bases between the two ends. CDR3 length equals 15 residues. The V gene's germline CDR1 is MGHRA and CDR2 YSYEKL. The CDR3 loop is CASSPQGVGGNTIYF. CDR3 nucleotides: TGCGCCAGCAGCCCCCAAGGGGTCGGTGGAAACACCATATATTTT.

CDR3 amino acids: CASSDRGRVSGELFF. In DNA, the CDR3 is TGTGCCAGTAGTGACAGGGGGCGAGTATCCGGGGAGCTGTTTTTT. The V gene is TRBV19, the J gene TRBJ2-2; 10 bases match TRBD1. Germline-derived CDR1 and CDR2 are LNHDA and SQIVND (reference sequence). CDR3 length: 15 amino acids. The ends lost 5 bases at V and 6 bases at J; junction bases unmatched: 6.

In its sample, this clone was seen once. The CDR3 loop reads CASSSGTEGTNEQFF. The DNA of the CDR3 is TGTGCCAGCAGTTCCGGGACGGAGGGTACCAATGAGCAGTTCTTC. J is TRBJ2-1 and V is TRBV5-4; TRBD2 is a possible D gene (6 bases). V was shortened by 5 bases and J by 6 bases, with 18 bases between the two germline ends. CDR1 and CDR2 (germline): SGHNT, YYREEE (reference sequence). The CDR3 contains 15 residues.

The rearrangement uses TRBV4-2 and TRBJ2-6, with a weak D call TRBD2 (6 bases). CDR1 and CDR2 from the germline V gene are LGHNA and YNFKEQ. V lost 0 bases and J 0 bases, leaving 15 bases between the germline ends. The CDR3 is 19 amino acids. The CDR3 loop is CASSQEGGSRSSGANVLTF. CDR3 DNA: TGTGCCAGCAGCCAAGAAGGAGGGTCGAGAAGCTCTGGGGCCAACGTCCTGACTTTC.

The chain has TRBV25-1 and TRBJ2-7; D might be TRBD1 (5 bases). Germline V gene lookup returns CDR1 MGHDK and CDR2 SYGVNS. V shed 8 bases and J shed 3 bases, with 8 bases lying between them. The CDR3 is made up of 11 amino acids. CDR3 region: CASGQNYEQYF. For the CDR3, the DNA is TGTGCCAGCGGACAAAACTACGAGCAGTACTTC.

The genes are TRBV7-9 and TRBJ1-1; 7 bases align to TRBD1. The CDR3 has 14 residues. Germline CDR1 is SEHNR and CDR2 is FQNEAQ (reference sequence). The V segment lost 4 bases and the J segment 0 bases; nucleotides outside the gene matches: 2. For the CDR3, the DNA is TGTGCCAGCAGCTGGACAGGTTTGAACACTGAAGCTTTCTTT. It specifies CASSWTGLNTEAFF.

This clone was observed a single time. The chain is built from TRBV6-1 and TRBJ1-2, with D unresolved. In germline, CDR1 is MNHNS, CDR2 SASEGT. V lost 6 bases, J lost 8 bases, and 16 bases lay in between. This CDR3 comprises 13 residues. CDR3 amino acids: CASSYLTSEGYTF. The DNA for the CDR3 is TGTGCCAGCAGCTACCTAACCTCCGAGGGCTACACCTTC.

The chain recombines TRBV19 with TRBJ1-2; 9 nucleotides agree with TRBD1. The CDR3 loop spans 14 amino acids. Germline-derived CDR1 and CDR2 are LNHDA and SQIVND (reference sequence). J gave up 5 bases and V 6 bases, and 7 bases lay outside the gene matches. CDR3 nucleotide sequence: TGTGCCAGTAGGGACCGGGACAGGGCTTATGGCTACACCTTC. It specifies CASRDRDRAYGYTF.

This chain uses TRBV13 with TRBJ2-3, with 8 bases that match TRBD2. The CDR3 is 14 residues long. Per the germline V gene, CDR1 is PRHDT and CDR2 is FYEKMQ (reference sequence). With V trimmed by 8 bases and J by 4 bases, 8 bases remained unmatched. The CDR3 loop reads CASRAGGSADTQYF. In DNA, the CDR3 is TGTGCCAGCCGGGCGGGGGGATCGGCAGATACGCAGTATTTT.

This chain links TRBV27 with TRBJ1-2; 12 bases agree with TRBD1. V lost 5 bases and J lost 4; bases outside the gene matches: 14. Germline V gene data show CDR1 as MNHEY and CDR2 as SMNVEV (reference sequence). The CDR3 loop spans 18 amino acids. The CDR3 sequence is CASSAGQGARIPPYGYTF. CDR3 coding DNA: TGTGCCAGCAGTGCGGGACAGGGGGCGAGAATTCCCCCCTATGGCTACACCTTC.

This clone was seen just once. The chain links TRBV18 to TRBJ2-5, with 7 nucleotides matching TRBD1. The germline gives CDR1 KGHSH, CDR2 LQKENI. Germline trimming cut 1 base from V and 0 bases from J; bases unmatched to any gene: 2. CDR3 length: 15 amino acids. The CDR3 sequence is CASSPQTGYQETQYF. The CDR3 DNA sequence: TGTGCCAGCTCACCACAGACAGGGTACCAAGAGACCCAGTACTTC. The whole variable domain, filled in from reference TRBV18 and TRBJ2-5, reads NAGVMQNPRHLVRRRGQEARLRCSPMKGHSHVYWYRQLPEEGLKFMVYLQKENIIDESGMPKERFSAEFPKEGPSILRIQQVVRGDSAAYFCASSPQTGYQETQYFGPGTRLLVL.

V usage is TRBV7-9 and J usage is TRBJ1-3; D is unresolved. The CDR3 covers 15 residues. V was trimmed by 1 base and J by 0 bases, leaving 7 bases between them. Germline-derived CDR1 and CDR2 are SEHNR and FQNEAQ (reference sequence). For the CDR3, the DNA is TGTGCCAGCAGCTTAGATGAGAGCTCTGGAAACACCATATATTTT. It yields the protein CASSLDESSGNTIYF.

This clone has a handful of counts. V and J are TRBV6-5 and TRBJ1-5; D remains ambiguous. CDR1 and CDR2 from the germline V gene are MNHEY and SVGAGI. V gave up 6 bases and J gave up 5 bases, with 11 bases separating them. CDR3 length: 13 amino acids. CDR3 residues: CASSPDFDQPQHF. The CDR3 bases are TGTGCCAGCAGCCCGGATTTCGATCAGCCCCAGCATTTT.

V is TRBV6-6 and J is TRBJ2-3, with 9 nucleotides matching TRBD2. This CDR3 comprises 16 residues. Trimming removed 2 bases from V and 0 bases from J; junction bases left unmatched: 3. CDR1 is MNHNY and CDR2 is SVGAGI in the germline V gene (reference sequence). The CDR3 spells CASSYGAGGSTDTQYF. CDR3 sequence (DNA): TGTGCCAGCAGTTACGGAGCGGGGGGTAGCACAGATACGCAGTATTTT.

V is TRBV21-1 and J is TRBJ1-5. TRBV21-1 is a listed pseudogene. There are 16 residues in the CDR3. The CDR3 loop reads CASIMPGGYSNQPQHF. The CDR3 DNA reads TGTGCCAGCATCATGCCCGGGGGCTATAGCAATCAGCCCCAGCATTTT.

This clone was detected only a few times. The chain links TRBV28 to TRBJ1-2; D call uncertain. V was clipped by 7 bases and J by 3 bases, with 3 bases between them. Germline V lookup: CDR1 MDHEN, CDR2 SYDVKM. The CDR3 runs to 10 residues. In nucleotides, the CDR3 is TGTGCCAGCATGCACTATGGCTACACCTTC. Its translation is CASMHYGYTF.

CDR3 loop: CAWSPDSGKLFF. DNA of the CDR3: TGTGCCTGGAGTCCTGACTCGGGGAAACTGTTTTTT. The gene calls are TRBV30 and TRBJ1-4; D ambiguous. CDR3 length: 12 residues. Trimming pared 2 bases from V and 11 bases from J, leaving 12 bases between. From germline, CDR1 is GTSNPN and CDR2 SVGIG (reference sequence).

The rearrangement joins TRBV7-8 to TRBJ2-1; TRBD1 agrees at 7 bases. This CDR3 region has 18 residues. Germline V gene sequence: CDR1 SGHVS, CDR2 FQNEAQ. Trimming removed 2 bases from V and 7 bases from J; junction bases left unmatched: 17. The CDR3 DNA is TGTGCCAGCAGCTTAATGAGTCCTGCCAGGGGGTGGCGAAATGAGCAGTTCTTC. The encoded protein is CASSLMSPARGWRNEQFF.

The CDR3 loop reads CASSPGRQRVTEAFF. The CDR3 nucleotides are TGTGCCAGCAGCCCCGGACGTCAAAGGGTCACTGAAGCTTTCTTT. The V gene is TRBV7-2, the J gene TRBJ1-1, with D hard to call. V lost 5 bases to trimming and J lost 4 bases, with 17 bases between them. CDR3 length equals 15 residues. The germline V gene encodes CDR1 SGHTA and CDR2 FQGNSA. Full variable domain (missing parts from reference TRBV7-2 and TRBJ1-1): GAGVSQSPSNKVTEKGKDVELRCDPISGHTALYWYRQSLGQGLEFLIYFQGNSAPDKSGLPSDRFSAERTGGSVSTLTIQRTQQEDSAVYLCASSPGRQRVTEAFFGQGTRLTVV.

The chain uses TRBV9 and TRBJ1-2; D gene uncertain. V was cut by 3 bases and J by 6 bases, with 9 bases left in between. CDR3 length: 12 residues. Germline V lookup: CDR1 SGDLS, CDR2 YYNGEE. Here the CDR3 reads CASSGIKNGYTF. For the CDR3, the DNA is TGTGCCAGCAGCGGAATAAAAAATGGCTACACCTTC.

CDR3 nucleotides: TGTGCCAGCAGCACCGGGTGGGGGAACACTGAAGCTTTCTTT. Its translation: CASSTGWGNTEAFF. The chain uses TRBV5-4 and TRBJ1-1; D is unresolved. The CDR3 is 14 residues long. Germline V lookup: CDR1 SGHNT, CDR2 YYREEE (reference sequence). Trimming removed 4 bases from V and 1 base from J, with 11 bases in between.

This clone was observed a handful of times. This chain uses TRBV6-5 with TRBJ1-2; no reliable D call. Germline V CDR1 and CDR2: MNHEY, SVGAGI. Deletions cut 7 bases from V and 9 bases from J, with 18 bases between. The CDR3 covers 13 residues. The CDR3 here is CASIQRDGARYTF. The CDR3 coding sequence is TGTGCCAGCATCCAACGAGACGGAGCACGCTACACCTTC.

The chain combines TRBV6-5 with TRBJ2-7; D is ambiguous. The CDR3 loop spans 13 amino acids. V was trimmed by 0 bases and J by 5 bases, leaving 8 bases between them. The germline CDR1 and CDR2 sequences are MNHEY and SVGAGI. In DNA, the CDR3 is TGTGCCAGCAGTTACTCTCGTACGGACGAGCAGTACTTC. This gives the protein CASSYSRTDEQYF.

This clone has just a few counts. The gene calls are TRBV18 and TRBJ1-1, with D perhaps matching TRBD1 (5 bases). CDR1 and CDR2 (germline): KGHSH, LQKENI. This CDR3 spans 18 amino acids. The germline V and J ends were trimmed by 4 bases and 1 base, with 22 bases remaining between them. CDR3 DNA: TGTGCCAGCTCACTTATCGGTATAGGGTCCGGGGCGAACACTGAAGCTTTCTTT. It yields the protein CASSLIGIGSGANTEAFF.

The rearrangement uses TRBV4-1 and TRBJ2-6; perhaps TRBD1 as D (6 bases). The CDR3 spans 17 residues. Germline loops: CDR1 MGHRA, CDR2 YSYEKL. Trimming took off 2 bases at V and 1 base at J, with 12 bases between the two ends. The CDR3 DNA sequence: TGCGCCAGCAGCCAAACCGAACAGGGTTCTGGGGCCAACGTCCTGACTTTC. Protein: CASSQTEQGSGANVLTF.

The rearrangement joins TRBV7-9 to TRBJ2-7, with D possibly being TRBD1 or TRBD2 (5 bases each). The CDR3 totals 14 residues. Trimming left V 1 base short and J 0 bases short, with 7 bases between. CDR1 and CDR2 (germline): SEHNR, FQNEAQ (reference sequence). CDR3 in DNA: TGTGCCAGCAGCTTAGTTGGGGGCTCCTACGAGCAGTACTTC. It codes for CASSLVGGSYEQYF. The whole variable domain, remainder taken from reference TRBV7-9 and TRBJ2-7, is DTGVSQNPRHKITKRGQNVTFRCDPISEHNRLYWYRQTLGQGPEFLTYFQNEAQLEKSRLLSDRFSAERPKGSFSTLEIQRTEQGDSAMYLCASSLVGGSYEQYFGPGTRLTVT.

This clone appeared a single time. This sequence joins TRBV6-6 and TRBJ1-5, with D perhaps TRBD1 (5 bases). V shed 7 bases and J shed 0 bases, with 10 bases lying between them. CDR1 is MNHNY and CDR2 is SVGAGI in the germline V gene (reference sequence). CDR3 length: 14 residues. The CDR3 nucleotides are TGTGCCAGCAATCGAGGGGATAGCAATCAGCCCCAGCATTTT. Protein product: CASNRGDSNQPQHF.

For this clone: An end of the junction does not agree with germline; a read error may underlie this. The chain joins TRBV7-7 to TRBJ2-5; no reliable D call. The CDR3 length is 13 residues. CDR1 and CDR2 from the germline V gene are SSHAT and FNYEAQ (reference sequence). The CDR3 region is CASSLGTQETQYF. The CDR3 DNA reads as TGTGCTAGCAGCTTAGGTACCCAAGAGACCCAGTACTTC.

This clone was picked up one time. This sequence joins TRBV6-1 and TRBJ1-2; maybe TRBD1 (6 bases). The ends were cut back, 8 bases at V and 6 bases at J, with 19 bases in the middle. The CDR3 loop spans 14 amino acids. CDR1 MNHNS and CDR2 SASEGT come from the germline V gene. CDR3 protein: CASRTATGGDGYTF. CDR3 DNA: TGTGCCAGCCGGACAGCCACCGGGGGAGATGGCTACACCTTC.